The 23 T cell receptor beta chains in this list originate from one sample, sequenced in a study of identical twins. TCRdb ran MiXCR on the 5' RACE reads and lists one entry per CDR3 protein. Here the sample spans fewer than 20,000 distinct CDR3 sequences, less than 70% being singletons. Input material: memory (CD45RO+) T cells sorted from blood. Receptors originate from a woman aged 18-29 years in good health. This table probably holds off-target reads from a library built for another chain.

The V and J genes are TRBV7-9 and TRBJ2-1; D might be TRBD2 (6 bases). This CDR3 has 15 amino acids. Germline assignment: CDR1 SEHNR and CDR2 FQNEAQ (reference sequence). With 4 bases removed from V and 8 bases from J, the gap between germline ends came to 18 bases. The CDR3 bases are TGTGCCAGCAGCTCGGGACTTTATAGGATCTATGAGCAGTTCTTC. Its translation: CASSSGLYRIYEQFF.

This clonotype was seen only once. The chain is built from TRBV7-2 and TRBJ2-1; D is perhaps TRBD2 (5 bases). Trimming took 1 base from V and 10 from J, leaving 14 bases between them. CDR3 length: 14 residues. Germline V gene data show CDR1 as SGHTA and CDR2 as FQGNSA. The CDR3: CASSLDASPGEQFF. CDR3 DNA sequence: TGTGCCAGCAGCTTAGATGCGTCCCCGGGAGAGCAGTTCTTC.

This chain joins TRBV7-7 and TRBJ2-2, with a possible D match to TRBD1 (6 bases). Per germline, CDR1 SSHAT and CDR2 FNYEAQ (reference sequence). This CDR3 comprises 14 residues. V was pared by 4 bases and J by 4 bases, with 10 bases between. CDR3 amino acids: CASSSGQSTGELFF. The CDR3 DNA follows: TGTGCCAGCAGCTCCGGACAGTCCACCGGGGAGCTGTTTTTT.

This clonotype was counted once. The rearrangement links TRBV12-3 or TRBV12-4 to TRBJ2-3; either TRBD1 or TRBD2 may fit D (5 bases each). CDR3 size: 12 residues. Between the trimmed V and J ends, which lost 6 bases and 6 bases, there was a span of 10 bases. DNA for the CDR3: TGTGCCAGCAGCTGGGACCCGGATACGCAGTATTTT. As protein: CASSWDPDTQYF.

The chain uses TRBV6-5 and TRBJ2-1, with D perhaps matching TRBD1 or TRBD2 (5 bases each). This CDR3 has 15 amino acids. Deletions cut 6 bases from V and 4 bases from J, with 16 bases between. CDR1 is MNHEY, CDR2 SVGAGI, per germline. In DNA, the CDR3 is TGTGCCAGCAGCCAAAGTGGGGGTCCTTACAATGAGCAGTTCTTC. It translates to CASSQSGGPYNEQFF.

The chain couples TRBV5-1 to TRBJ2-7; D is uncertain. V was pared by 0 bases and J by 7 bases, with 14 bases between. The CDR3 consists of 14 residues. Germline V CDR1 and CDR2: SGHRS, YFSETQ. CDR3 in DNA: TGCGCCAGCAGCTTGGGGCAACCCAAGGGAGAGCAGTACTTC. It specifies CASSLGQPKGEQYF.

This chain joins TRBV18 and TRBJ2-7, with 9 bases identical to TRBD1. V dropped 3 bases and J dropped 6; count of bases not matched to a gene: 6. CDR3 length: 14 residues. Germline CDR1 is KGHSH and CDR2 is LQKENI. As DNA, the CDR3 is TGTGCCAGCTCACCCATACAGGGGGCAGGCGAGCAGTACTTC. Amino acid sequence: CASSPIQGAGEQYF.

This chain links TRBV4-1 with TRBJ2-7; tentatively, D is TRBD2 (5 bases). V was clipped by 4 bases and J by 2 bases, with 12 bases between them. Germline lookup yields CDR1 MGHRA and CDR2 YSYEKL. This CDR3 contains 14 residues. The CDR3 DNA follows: TGCGCCAGCAGCCGAAGCGGAGTCCCCTACGAGCAGTACTTC. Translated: CASSRSGVPYEQYF.

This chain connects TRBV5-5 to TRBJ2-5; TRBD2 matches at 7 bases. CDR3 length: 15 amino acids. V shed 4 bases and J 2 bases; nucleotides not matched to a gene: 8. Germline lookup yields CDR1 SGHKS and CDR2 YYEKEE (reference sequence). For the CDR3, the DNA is TGTGCCAGCAGCCCAATGACTAGCTATCAAGAGACCCAGTACTTC. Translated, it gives CASSPMTSYQETQYF.

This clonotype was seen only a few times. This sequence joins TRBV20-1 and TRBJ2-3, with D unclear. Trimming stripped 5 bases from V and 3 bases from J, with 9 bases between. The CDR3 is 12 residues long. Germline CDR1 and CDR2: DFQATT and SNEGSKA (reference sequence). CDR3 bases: TGCAGTGCTGCTGGCCGGACAGATACGCAGTATTTT. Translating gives CSAAGRTDTQYF.

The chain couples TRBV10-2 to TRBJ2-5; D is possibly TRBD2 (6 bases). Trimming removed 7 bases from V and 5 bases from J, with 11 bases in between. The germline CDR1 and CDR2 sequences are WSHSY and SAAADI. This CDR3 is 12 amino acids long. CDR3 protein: CASKEGLETQYF. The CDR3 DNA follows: TGCGCCAGCAAGGAGGGCCTCGAGACCCAGTACTTC.

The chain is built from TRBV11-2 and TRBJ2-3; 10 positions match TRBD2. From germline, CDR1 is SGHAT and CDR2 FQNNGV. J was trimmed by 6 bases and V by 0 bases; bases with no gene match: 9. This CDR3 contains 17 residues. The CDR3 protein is CASSLDRGLAVLDTQYF. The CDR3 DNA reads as TGTGCCAGCAGCTTAGATCGTGGACTAGCGGTTCTGGATACGCAGTATTTT.

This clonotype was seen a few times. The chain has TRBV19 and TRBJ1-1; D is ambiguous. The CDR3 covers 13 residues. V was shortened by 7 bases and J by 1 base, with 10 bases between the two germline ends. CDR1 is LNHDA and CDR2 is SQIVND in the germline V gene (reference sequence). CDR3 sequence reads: CASKTRQNTEAFF. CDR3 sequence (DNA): TGTGCCAGTAAAACACGCCAGAACACTGAAGCTTTCTTT.

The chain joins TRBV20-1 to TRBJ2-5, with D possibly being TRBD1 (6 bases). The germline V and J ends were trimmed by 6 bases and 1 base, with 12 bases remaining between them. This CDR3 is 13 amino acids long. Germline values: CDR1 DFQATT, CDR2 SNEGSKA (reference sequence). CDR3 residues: CSAYRETQETQYF. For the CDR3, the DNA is TGCAGTGCCTACAGGGAAACCCAAGAGACCCAGTACTTC.

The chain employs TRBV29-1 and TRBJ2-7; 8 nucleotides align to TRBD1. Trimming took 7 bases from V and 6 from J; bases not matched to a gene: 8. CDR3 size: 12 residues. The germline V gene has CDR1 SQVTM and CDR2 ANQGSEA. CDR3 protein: CSATPGGREQYF. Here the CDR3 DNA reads TGCAGCGCCACGCCAGGGGGCCGCGAGCAGTACTTC.

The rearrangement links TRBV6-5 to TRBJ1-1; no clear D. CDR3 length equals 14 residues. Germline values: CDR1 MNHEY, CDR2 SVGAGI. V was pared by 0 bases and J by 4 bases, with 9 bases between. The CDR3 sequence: CASSYSTRGTEAFF. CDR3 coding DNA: TGTGCCAGCAGTTACTCGACCCGGGGCACTGAAGCTTTCTTT.

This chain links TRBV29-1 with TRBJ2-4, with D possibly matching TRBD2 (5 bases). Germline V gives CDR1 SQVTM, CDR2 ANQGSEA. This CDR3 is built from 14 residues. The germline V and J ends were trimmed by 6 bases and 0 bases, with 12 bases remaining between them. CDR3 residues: CSVRTQLAKNIQYF. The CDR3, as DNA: TGCAGCGTCCGGACTCAGCTAGCCAAAAACATTCAGTACTTC.

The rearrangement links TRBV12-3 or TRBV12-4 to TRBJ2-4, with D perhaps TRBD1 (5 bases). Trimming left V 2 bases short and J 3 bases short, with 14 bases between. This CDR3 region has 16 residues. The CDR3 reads CASSLRADKGKNIQYF. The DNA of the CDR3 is TGTGCCAGCAGTTTACGTGCGGACAAAGGCAAAAACATTCAGTACTTC.

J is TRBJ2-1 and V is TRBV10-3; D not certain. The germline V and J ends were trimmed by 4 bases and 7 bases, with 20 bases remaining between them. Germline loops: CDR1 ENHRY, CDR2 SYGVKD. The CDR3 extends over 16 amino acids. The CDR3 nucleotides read TGTGCCATCAGTGGCGGTGGGCTAGAAGTTGGGAATGAGCAGTTCTTC. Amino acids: CAISGGGLEVGNEQFF.

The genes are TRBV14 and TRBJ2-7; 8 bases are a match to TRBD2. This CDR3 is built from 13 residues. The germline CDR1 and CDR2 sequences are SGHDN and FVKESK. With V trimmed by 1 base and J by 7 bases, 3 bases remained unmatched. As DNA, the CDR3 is TGTGCCAGCAGCCAAGTATTAGCGGGAGAGCAGTACTTC. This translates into CASSQVLAGEQYF.

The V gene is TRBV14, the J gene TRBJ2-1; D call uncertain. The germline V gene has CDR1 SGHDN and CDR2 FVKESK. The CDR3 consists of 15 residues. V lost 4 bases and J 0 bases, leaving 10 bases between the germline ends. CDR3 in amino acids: CASSLTLSSYNEQFF. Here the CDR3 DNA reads TGTGCCAGCAGCCTGACTCTGAGCTCCTACAATGAGCAGTTCTTC.

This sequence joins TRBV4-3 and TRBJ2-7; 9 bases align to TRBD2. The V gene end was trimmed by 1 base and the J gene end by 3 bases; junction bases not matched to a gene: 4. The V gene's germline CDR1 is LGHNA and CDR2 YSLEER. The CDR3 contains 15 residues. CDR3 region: CASSQALAGYYEQYF. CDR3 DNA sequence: TGCGCCAGCAGCCAAGCCCTAGCGGGGTACTACGAGCAGTACTTC.

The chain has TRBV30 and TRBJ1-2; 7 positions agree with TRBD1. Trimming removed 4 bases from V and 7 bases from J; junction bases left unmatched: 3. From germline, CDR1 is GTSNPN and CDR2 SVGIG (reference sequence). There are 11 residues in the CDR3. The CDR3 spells CAWTRGGGYTF. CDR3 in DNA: TGTGCCTGGACCAGGGGGGGTGGCTACACCTTC.